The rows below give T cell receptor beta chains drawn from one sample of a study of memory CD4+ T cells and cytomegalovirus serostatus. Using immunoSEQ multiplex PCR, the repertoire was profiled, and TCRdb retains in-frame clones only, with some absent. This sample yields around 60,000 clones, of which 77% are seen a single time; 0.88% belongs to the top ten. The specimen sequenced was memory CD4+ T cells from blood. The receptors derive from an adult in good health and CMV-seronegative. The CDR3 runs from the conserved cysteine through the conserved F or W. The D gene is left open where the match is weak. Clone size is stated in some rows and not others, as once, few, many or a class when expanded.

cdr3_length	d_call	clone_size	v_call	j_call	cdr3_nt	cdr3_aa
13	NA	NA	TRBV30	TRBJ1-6	TGTGCCTGGAGTTACGGGAGGGGCTCACCCCTCCACTTT	CAWSYGRGSPLHF
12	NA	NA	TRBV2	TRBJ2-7	TGTGCCAGCAGTGGTGAAGGGCGAGAGCAGTACTTC	CASSGEGREQYF
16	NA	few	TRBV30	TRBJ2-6	TGTGCCTGGAAAAGAAAGGGAAGCTCTGGGGCCAACGTCCTGACTTTC	CAWKRKGSSGANVLTF
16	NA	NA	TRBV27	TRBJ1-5	TGTGCCAGCAGTACCCGGGGGACGTGGCAAGGGCAGCCCCAGCATTTT	CASSTRGTWQGQPQHF
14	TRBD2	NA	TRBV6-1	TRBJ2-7	TGTGCCAGCGTTCTTCTAGCGGGGTCCTACGAGCAGTACTTC	CASVLLAGSYEQYF
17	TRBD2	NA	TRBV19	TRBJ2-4	TGTGCCAGTAGTAGGAGTTCAAGCGGGGGATTGAAAAACATTCAGTACTTC	CASSRSSSGGLKNIQYF
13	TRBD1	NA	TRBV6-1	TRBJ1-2	TGTGCCAGCGGTATGGAGGGGGCGAATGGCTACACCTTC	CASGMEGANGYTF
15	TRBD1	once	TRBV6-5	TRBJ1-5	TGTGCCAGCAGGACAGGACAGGGAGGTCTTCAGCCCCAGCATTTT	CASRTGQGGLQPQHF
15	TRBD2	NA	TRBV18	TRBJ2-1	TGTGCCAGCTCACCCAGCGGGGGGTCCTACAATGAGCAGTTCTTC	CASSPSGGSYNEQFF
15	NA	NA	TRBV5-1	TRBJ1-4	TGCGCCAGCAGCTTGGAAGGGAATGGGAATGAAAAACTGTTTTTT	CASSLEGNGNEKLFF
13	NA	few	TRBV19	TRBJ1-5	TGTGCCAGTAGTATGGATGAGGTTCAGCCCCAGCATTTT	CASSMDEVQPQHF
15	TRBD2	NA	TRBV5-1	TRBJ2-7	TGCGCCAGCAGCTTTGACGGGACTAGCGGCTACGAGCAGTACTTC	CASSFDGTSGYEQYF
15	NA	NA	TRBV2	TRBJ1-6	TGTGCCAGCAGTGAAGCGTCAGGCGGCGGTTCACCCCTCCACTTT	CASSEASGGGSPLHF
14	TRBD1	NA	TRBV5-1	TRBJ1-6	TGCGCCAGCAGACCCGGGACAGGGAATTCACCCCTCCACTTT	CASRPGTGNSPLHF
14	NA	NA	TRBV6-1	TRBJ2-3	TGTGCCAGCAGTGACGACAGATACACAGATACGCAGTATTTT	CASSDDRYTDTQYF
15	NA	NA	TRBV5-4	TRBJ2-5	TGTGCCAGCAGCTTGGCGGGGGCTGGAGGAGAGACCCAGTACTTC	CASSLAGAGGETQYF
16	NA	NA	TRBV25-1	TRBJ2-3	TGTGCCAGCAGCCCTCCTGATGGAGTCGGCACAGATACGCAGTATTTT	CASSPPDGVGTDTQYF
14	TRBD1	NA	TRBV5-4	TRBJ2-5	TGTGCCAGTTCAGGGACAGGGGCCGGGGAGACCCAGTACTTC	CASSGTGAGETQYF
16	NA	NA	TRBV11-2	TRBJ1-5	TGTGCCAGCAGCTTAGATTGGACCGGTAGCAATCAGCCCCAGCATTTT	CASSLDWTGSNQPQHF
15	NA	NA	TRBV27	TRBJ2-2	TGTGCCAGCAGTCGGCAGGGGCCGAACACCGGGGAGCTGTTTTTT	CASSRQGPNTGELFF
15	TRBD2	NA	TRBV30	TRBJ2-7	TGTGCCTGGACGACTAGCGGGAGATCTGAAAACGAGCAGTACTTC	CAWTTSGRSENEQYF
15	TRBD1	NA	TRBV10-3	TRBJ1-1	TGTGCCATCAGGAAACAGGGGGCTATGAACACTGAAGCTTTCTTT	CAIRKQGAMNTEAFF
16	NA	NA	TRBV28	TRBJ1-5	TGTGCCAGCAGCCCTCGAGGCCCTCGGGGCAATCAGCCCCAGCATTTT	CASSPRGPRGNQPQHF
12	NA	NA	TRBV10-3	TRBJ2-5	TGTGCCATCAAGGGCGGGGAAGAGACCCAGTACTTC	CAIKGGEETQYF
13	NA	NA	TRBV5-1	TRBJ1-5	TGCGCCAGCAGCTTGGGGAGCGATCAGCCCCAGCATTTT	CASSLGSDQPQHF
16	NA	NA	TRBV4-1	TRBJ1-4	TGCGCCAGCAGCATCCGATCTGGGGGTCCAAATGAAAAACTGTTTTTT	CASSIRSGGPNEKLFF
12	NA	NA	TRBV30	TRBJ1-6	TGTGCCTGGGAAACAGGGTTTTCACCCCTCCACTTT	CAWETGFSPLHF
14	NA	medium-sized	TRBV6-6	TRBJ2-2	TGTGCCAGCACCCTAGACAGGAACACCGGGGAGCTGTTTTTT	CASTLDRNTGELFF
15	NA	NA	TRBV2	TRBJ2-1	TGTGCCAGCAGTGACCCCCAGCGAGGTTACAATGAGCAGTTCTTC	CASSDPQRGYNEQFF
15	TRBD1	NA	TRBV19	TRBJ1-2	TGTGCCAGTAGTACGGGACAGGGAACCCTCTATGGCTACACCTTC	CASSTGQGTLYGYTF
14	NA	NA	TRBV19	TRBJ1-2	TGTGCCAGTAGTATAGATCGCGGAAACTATGGCTACACCTTC	CASSIDRGNYGYTF
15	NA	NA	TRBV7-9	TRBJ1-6	TGTGCCAGCAGCTTATCGGCCGGGTATAATTCACCCCTCCACTTT	CASSLSAGYNSPLHF
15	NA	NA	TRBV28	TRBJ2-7	TGTGCCAGCAGCTATGCAGGGGCGAACCCCTACGAGCAGTACTTC	CASSYAGANPYEQYF
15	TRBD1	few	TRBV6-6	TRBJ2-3	TGTGCCAGCAGTTCCCGGGACAGGGGTATAGATACGCAGTATTTT	CASSSRDRGIDTQYF
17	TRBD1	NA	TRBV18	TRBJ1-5	TGTGCCAGCTCATCCGACAGGGGCCATGGGGCCAATCAGCCCCAGCATTTT	CASSSDRGHGANQPQHF
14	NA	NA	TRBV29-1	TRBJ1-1	TGCAGCGTTGACTGGGGAAATGGGAACACTGAAGCTTTCTTT	CSVDWGNGNTEAFF
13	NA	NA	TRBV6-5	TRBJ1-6	TGTGCCTGCGAAAGGACCAATAATTCACCCCTCCACTTT	CACERTNNSPLHF
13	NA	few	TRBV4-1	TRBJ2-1	TGCGCCAGCAGCCAGGTAGCGCGCAATGAGCAGTTCTTC	CASSQVARNEQFF
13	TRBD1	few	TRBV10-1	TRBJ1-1	TGCGCCAGCAGTCCGGGACAGGGGGCGGAAGCTTTCTTT	CASSPGQGAEAFF
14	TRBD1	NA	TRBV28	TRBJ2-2	TGTGCCAGCGCGGGACAGGGGCGCACCGGGGAGCTGTTTTTT	CASAGQGRTGELFF
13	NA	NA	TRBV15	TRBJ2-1	TGTGCCACCAGCGGGGGCTCTTACAATGAGCAGTTCTTC	CATSGGSYNEQFF
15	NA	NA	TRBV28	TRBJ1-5	TGTGCCACCCTGTCGGCAGGGGTTAGCAATCAGCCCCAGCATTTT	CATLSAGVSNQPQHF
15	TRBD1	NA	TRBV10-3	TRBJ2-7	TGTGCCATCAAGGGGACCGGGACAGGGCCTTCCGAGCAGTACTTC	CAIKGTGTGPSEQYF
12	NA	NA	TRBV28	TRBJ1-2	TGTGCCAGCAGGCCTGGAGGGGGAGGCTACACCTTC	CASRPGGGGYTF
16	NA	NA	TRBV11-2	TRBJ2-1	TGTGCCAGCAGCTTAGACGGTGTAGCTCACTACAATGAGCAGTTCTTC	CASSLDGVAHYNEQFF
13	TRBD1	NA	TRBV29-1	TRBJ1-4	TGCAGCGGACAGGGGGCGGAGGGGGAAAAACTGTTTTTT	CSGQGAEGEKLFF
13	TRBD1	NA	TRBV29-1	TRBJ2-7	TGCAGCGTTGAATCGGGACAGAGGTACGAGCAGTACTTC	CSVESGQRYEQYF
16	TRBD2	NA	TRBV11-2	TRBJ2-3	TGTGCCAGCAGCCGCACCGGGACTAGCGGCACAGATACGCAGTATTTT	CASSRTGTSGTDTQYF
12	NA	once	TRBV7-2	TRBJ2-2	TGTGCCAGCAGCTTAGGGGCCCGGGAGCTGTTTTTT	CASSLGARELFF
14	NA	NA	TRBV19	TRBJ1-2	TGTGCCAGTAGTGCCCTACGGACGGACTATGGCTACACCTTC	CASSALRTDYGYTF
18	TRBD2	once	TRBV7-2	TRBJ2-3	TGTGCCAGCTCCCCTACTAGCGGGAGAGGGGGGGACACAGATACGCAGTATTTT	CASSPTSGRGGDTDTQYF
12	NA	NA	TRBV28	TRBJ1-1	TGTGCCAGCAGTTTCACAAACACTGAAGCTTTCTTT	CASSFTNTEAFF